The 27 T cell receptor beta chains reported below all come from one sample, sequenced in a study of blood T cells in healthy people across ages. For the second PCR, which ran for about 6 to 12 cycles, a sample-barcoded 5' primer and a J-beta primer mix were used. TCRdb re-analysed the 5' RACE reads in MiXCR, keeping a single row per CDR3 protein. The table has 780,000 or so distinct CDR3 sequences, 56% seen once; the top ten hold under 30%. The sequencing sample was made of blood. Receptor source: a man aged 35 to 55 in good health.

This clonotype has just a few counts. V usage is TRBV21-1 and J usage is TRBJ1-4. TRBV21-1 is listed as a pseudogene. This CDR3 comprises 12 residues. The CDR3 region is CASNYHREKLFF. CDR3 in DNA: TGTGCCAGCAACTACCACAGAGAAAAACTGTTTTTT.

This chain joins TRBV28 and TRBJ2-6, with 7 positions matching TRBD1. The CDR3 has 16 residues. V lost 3 bases and J lost 0; bases outside the gene matches: 2. Germline lookup yields CDR1 MDHEN and CDR2 SYDVKM. CDR3 bases: TGTGCCAGCAGTTTGTACAGGGGCTCTGGGGCCAACGTCCTGACTTTC. Translation gives CASSLYRGSGANVLTF.

The chain uses TRBV7-2 and TRBJ2-1; TRBD1 matches at 9 bases. The CDR3 is 14 amino acids. The V and J ends lost 5 bases and 10 bases, in that order; junction bases with no gene match: 9. Germline V lookup: CDR1 SGHTA, CDR2 FQGNSA. The CDR3 reads CASSTEQGAHEQFF. CDR3 DNA sequence: TGTGCCAGCAGCACGGAACAGGGGGCACACGAGCAGTTCTTC.

V gene TRBV28 combines with J gene TRBJ1-2, with D perhaps matching TRBD1 (6 bases). V was shortened by 0 bases and J by 8 bases, with 22 bases between the two germline ends. Germline V CDR1 and CDR2: MDHEN, SYDVKM. The CDR3 extends over 17 amino acids. The CDR3 region is CASSLWGGGRGVFGYTF. The CDR3 DNA sequence: TGTGCCAGCAGTTTATGGGGGGGTGGCAGGGGCGTCTTCGGCTACACCTTC.

The chain joins TRBV20-1 to TRBJ2-5; TRBD2 aligns across 12 bases. From germline, CDR1 is DFQATT and CDR2 SNEGSKA (reference sequence). V was clipped by 6 bases and J by 1 base; unmatched bases: 12. The length of the CDR3 is 17 residues. CDR3 amino acids: CSAHSPGLAGTQETQYF. The CDR3 DNA sequence: TGCAGTGCGCACTCCCCTGGACTAGCGGGGACCCAAGAGACCCAGTACTTC.

This clonotype has just a few counts. The gene calls are TRBV28 and TRBJ2-1; D may be TRBD2 (5 bases). The V gene's germline CDR1 is MDHEN and CDR2 SYDVKM. V dropped 7 bases and J dropped 6 bases, with 13 bases sitting between them. There are 13 residues in the CDR3. This chain's CDR3 is CASIRRDTNEQFF. The CDR3 bases are TGTGCCAGCATCCGTCGGGATACCAATGAGCAGTTCTTC.

The gene calls are TRBV5-1 and TRBJ2-1; D may be TRBD2 (6 bases). Germline V lookup: CDR1 SGHRS, CDR2 YFSETQ. The CDR3 spans 19 residues. V lost 0 bases and J lost 1, with 20 bases in between. CDR3 amino acids: CASSLAGTPPLGSYNEQFF. The CDR3 DNA reads TGCGCCAGCAGCTTGGCCGGGACTCCGCCCCTTGGGTCCTACAATGAGCAGTTCTTC.

The chain couples TRBV27 to TRBJ2-7; 8 bases are shared with TRBD1. The CDR3 has 15 amino acids. V was pared by 5 bases and J by 1 base, with 7 bases of the junction left unmatched. Germline V CDR1 and CDR2: MNHEY, SMNVEV (reference sequence). The CDR3 DNA sequence: TGTGCCAGCAGTGACCAGGGGGCGCGATCCTACGAGCAGTACTTC. This sequence encodes CASSDQGARSYEQYF.

The chain uses TRBV6-2 or TRBV6-3 and TRBJ2-7; D is unclear. The CDR3 is made up of 12 amino acids. Germline CDR1 MNHEY, CDR2 SVGEGT. With 6 bases removed from V and 0 bases from J, the gap between germline ends came to 6 bases. The CDR3 DNA sequence: TGTGCCAGCAGGCACACCTCCTACGAGCAGTACTTC. This gives the protein CASRHTSYEQYF.

The V and J genes are TRBV20-1 and TRBJ1-3; D is ambiguous. Germline CDR1 is DFQATT and CDR2 is SNEGSKA (reference sequence). The CDR3 runs 13 residues. Trimming cost V 5 bases and J 4 bases, with 12 bases left between them. This CDR3 reads CSAVGKPGNTIYF. Here the CDR3 DNA reads TGCAGTGCTGTGGGGAAGCCCGGAAACACCATATATTTT.

V gene TRBV11-3 combines with J gene TRBJ2-5, with a weak D call TRBD1 (5 bases). The CDR3 spans 17 residues. V was pared by 5 bases and J by 4 bases, with 23 bases between. Germline values: CDR1 SGHNT, CDR2 YENEEA. CDR3 DNA: TGTGCCAGCAGCAGAAAACGATCAGGGATAGGGGTAGAGACCCAGTACTTC. This gives the protein CASSRKRSGIGVETQYF.

V is TRBV7-2 and J is TRBJ1-1; no reliable D call. The CDR3 length is 15 residues. From germline, CDR1 is SGHTA and CDR2 FQGNSA. Trimming cost V 4 bases and J 1 base, with 13 bases left between them. The CDR3, as DNA: TGTGCCAGCAGCTCTGATGGACGGGGGAACACTGAAGCTTTCTTT. Its protein is CASSSDGRGNTEAFF.

The chain uses TRBV25-1 and TRBJ2-1; the match to TRBD2 covers 10 bases. Germline CDR1 reads MGHDK; CDR2 reads SYGVNS. V was pared by 8 bases and J by 7 bases, with 11 bases of the junction left unmatched. This CDR3 spans 15 amino acids. CDR3 loop: CASGERLAGVNEQFF. The CDR3 coding sequence is TGTGCCAGCGGAGAGAGGCTAGCGGGAGTAAATGAGCAGTTCTTC.

This clonotype has only a few counts. The chain carries TRBV6-5 and TRBJ2-5; TRBD1 aligns across 10 bases. The CDR3 is 15 amino acids. Germline CDR1 is MNHEY and CDR2 is SVGAGI. J gave up 13 bases and V 8 bases, and 19 bases lay outside the gene matches. The CDR3 DNA reads as TGTGCCAGCTCGACGACAGGGGGCTATGATGAGCCGGGGTACTTC. Protein: CASSTTGGYDEPGYF.

This clonotype was seen a single time. V usage is TRBV28 and J usage is TRBJ2-7; D remains ambiguous. The CDR3 covers 14 residues. V lost 5 bases, J lost 4 bases, and 15 bases lay in between. The germline V gene has CDR1 MDHEN and CDR2 SYDVKM. CDR3 DNA sequence: TGTGCCAGCAGTCCCAGTGGGCCTCAATACGAGCAGTACTTC. Its protein product is CASSPSGPQYEQYF.

V gene TRBV28 combines with J gene TRBJ2-7; D may be TRBD2 (5 bases). The closer fit of TRBJ2-4 to the DNA end suggests the J call may be wrong. Germline assignment: CDR1 MDHEN and CDR2 SYDVKM. The CDR3 has 14 amino acids. The CDR3 region is CASSRRRGVNIQYF. The DNA for the CDR3 is TGTGCCAGCAGTCGCCGCCGGGGAGTTAACATTCAGTACTTC.

The rearrangement links TRBV7-3 to TRBJ2-2; the D gene could be TRBD1 or TRBD2 (5 bases each). The CDR3 totals 16 residues. The germline CDR1 and CDR2 sequences are SGHTA and FQGTGA. Trimming left V 5 bases short and J 0 bases short, with 13 bases between. The CDR3 sequence: CASSNPGPSNTGELFF. The CDR3 nucleotides read TGTGCCAGCAGCAATCCGGGACCTTCGAACACCGGGGAGCTGTTTTTT. Complete variable domain (other parts from reference TRBV7-3 and TRBJ2-2): GAGVSQTPSNKVTEKGKYVELRCDPISGHTALYWYRQSLGQGPEFLIYFQGTGAADDSGLPNDRFFAVRPEGSVSTLKIQRTERGDSAVYLCASSNPGPSNTGELFFGEGSRLTVL.

The CDR3 protein is CASSQEGRPFTDTQYF. The CDR3 region has the DNA TGTGCCAGCAGCCAGGAGGGCAGGCCATTCACAGATACGCAGTATTTT. J is TRBJ2-3 and V is TRBV11-2, with D possibly TRBD2 on 6 matching bases. This CDR3 has 16 residues. CDR1 is SGHAT, CDR2 FQNNGV, per germline. Trimming stripped 5 bases from V and 2 bases from J, with 17 bases between.

The chain is built from TRBV12-1 and TRBJ2-7; TRBD1, the D gene given by the table, was not confirmed from the DNA. TRBV12-1 is a pseudogene locus. The CDR3 loop spans 16 amino acids. The CDR3, as DNA: TGTGCCAGCAGTTCAGGACAGTATATTTACTCCTACGAGCAGTACTTC. Protein sequence: CASSSGQYIYSYEQYF.

This clonotype was counted ten times or more. The CDR3 here is CASSSLREGNYGYTF. The CDR3 DNA reads TGTGCCAGCAGTTCCCTCAGGGAGGGTAACTATGGCTACACCTTC. This rearrangement joins TRBV27 to TRBJ1-2; perhaps TRBD1 as D (5 bases). The germline gives CDR1 MNHEY, CDR2 SMNVEV (reference sequence). CDR3 length: 15 amino acids. With 4 bases removed from V and 1 base from J, the gap between germline ends came to 13 bases.

The V gene is TRBV28, the J gene TRBJ2-3, with D possibly being TRBD2 (6 bases). The V end was cut by 8 bases, the J end by 5 bases, with 23 bases between. Germline CDR1 MDHEN, CDR2 SYDVKM. This CDR3 is built from 16 residues. DNA of the CDR3: TGTGCCAGCCAATCCAGGACGCTCGGGGGTGGAGATACGCAGTATTTT. Protein product: CASQSRTLGGGDTQYF.

The rearrangement uses TRBV11-1 and TRBJ2-2; 7 nucleotides agree with TRBD1. CDR1 SGHAT and CDR2 FQDESV come from the germline V gene (reference sequence). This CDR3 is built from 13 residues. The J segment lost 5 bases and the V segment lost 5 bases, leaving 2 bases of the junction unmatched. As DNA, the CDR3 is TGTGCCAGCAGCCTGACAGGGACCGGGGAGCTGTTTTTT. Translating gives CASSLTGTGELFF. The full variable domain, its missing parts supplied by reference TRBV11-1 and TRBJ2-2, is EAEVAQSPRYKITEKSQAVAFWCDPISGHATLYWYRQILGQGPELLVQFQDESVVDDSQLPKDRFSAERLKGVDSTLKIQPAELGDSAMYLCASSLTGTGELFFGEGSRLTVL.

J is TRBJ2-1 and V is TRBV29-1, with 8 bases aligning to TRBD2. Germline V gene lookup returns CDR1 SQVTM and CDR2 ANQGSEA. V trimming: 4 bases; J trimming: 4 bases; junction bases outside the gene matches: 12. This CDR3 has 16 amino acids. CDR3 amino acids: CSVGKTGGPGYNEQFF. The CDR3 coding sequence is TGCAGCGTTGGAAAAACGGGAGGGCCGGGTTACAATGAGCAGTTCTTC.

The chain joins TRBV6-6 to TRBJ2-7; 7 bases line up with TRBD1. Judging by the DNA end, TRBJ2-5 fits better; the J call may be wrong. The V gene's germline CDR1 is MNHNY and CDR2 SVGAGI (reference sequence). This CDR3 comprises 15 residues. This chain's CDR3 is CASSYSRQGTETQYF. The CDR3 DNA reads TGTGCCAGCAGTTACTCGAGACAGGGAACAGAGACCCAGTACTTC.

V and J are TRBV20-1 and TRBJ2-5; TRBD2 matches 8 bases. This CDR3 contains 14 residues. Germline CDR1 DFQATT, CDR2 SNEGSKA (reference sequence). The J segment lost 5 bases and the V segment lost 7 bases, leaving 12 bases of the junction unmatched. For the CDR3, the DNA is TGCAGTGTTAGGCCGGGGGGGCCAAGGGAGACCCAGTACTTC. It codes for CSVRPGGPRETQYF.

This chain joins TRBV5-6 and TRBJ2-6; TRBD1 matches at 9 bases. Germline V gene sequence: CDR1 SGHDT, CDR2 YYEEEE. This CDR3 contains 19 residues. J lost 3 bases, V lost 5 bases, and 15 bases had no gene match. Written as DNA, the CDR3 is TGTGCCAGCAGTATACCGGGACAGGGACCACGCGATGGGGCCAACGTCCTGACTTTC. This translates into CASSIPGQGPRDGANVLTF.

The chain combines TRBV20-1 with TRBJ1-4, with D unresolved. Germline V gene data show CDR1 as DFQATT and CDR2 as SNEGSKA (reference sequence). V was cut by 3 bases and J by 7 bases, with 9 bases left in between. The CDR3 runs to 12 residues. The CDR3 here is CSASYQVEKLFF. Here the CDR3 DNA reads TGCAGTGCTAGCTACCAGGTTGAAAAACTGTTTTTT.